The next 7 T cell receptor beta chains were all read from a single sample in a study of T cell responses to AZD1222 COVID-19 vaccine. TCRdb keeps only in-frame clones here, not all; method: immunoSEQ multiplex PCR. This table has around 160,000 clones, approximately 90% appearing once. Source: peripheral blood, taken 28 days after the second AZD1222 dose. These receptors were obtained from an adult who received the AZD1222 COVID-19 vaccine.

The chain is built from TRBV2 and TRBJ1-6; D is uncertain. Germline V gene lookup returns CDR1 SNHLY and CDR2 FYNNEI. The CDR3 is 12 residues long. Trimming pared 7 bases from V and 7 bases from J, leaving 8 bases between. CDR3 in DNA: TGTGCCAGCAACGCGGGAAATTCACCCCTCCACTTT. Its protein product is CASNAGNSPLHF.

The CDR3 here is CASSYAAGSYNEQFF. The CDR3 coding sequence is TGTGCCAGCAGTTACGCCGCAGGGAGCTACAATGAGCAGTTCTTC. V is TRBV6-5 and J is TRBJ2-1; D could derive from TRBD1 or TRBD2 (5 bases each). V lost 2 bases to trimming and J lost 3 bases, with 11 bases between them. The CDR3 is made up of 15 amino acids. Germline lookup yields CDR1 MNHEY and CDR2 SVGAGI.

The J gene is TRBJ2-1, the V gene TRBV5-1; TRBD2 matches 15 bases. The V gene's germline CDR1 is SGHRS and CDR2 YFSETQ. The ends lost 3 bases at V and 8 bases at J; junction bases unmatched: 3. The CDR3 has 15 amino acids. The CDR3: CASSWTSGGAHEQFF. The CDR3 nucleotides read TGCGCCAGCAGCTGGACTAGCGGGGGGGCCCATGAGCAGTTCTTC.

This chain joins TRBV7-9 and TRBJ2-7; the D gene is possibly TRBD1 (5 bases). Deletions cut 7 bases from V and 0 bases from J, with 19 bases between. The germline CDR1 and CDR2 sequences are SEHNR and FQNEAQ (reference sequence). The CDR3 totals 16 residues. The CDR3 here is CASTNQAQGRSYEQYF. CDR3 nucleotide sequence: TGTGCCAGCACCAATCAGGCCCAGGGTCGCTCCTACGAGCAGTACTTC.

This chain links TRBV18 with TRBJ1-5; TRBD1 matches at 7 bases. From germline, CDR1 is KGHSH and CDR2 LQKENI. This CDR3 region has 17 residues. Losses at the gene ends were 4 bases for V and 2 bases for J; bases not matched to a gene: 11. This CDR3 is CASSRTGGAEGNQPQHF. CDR3 sequence (DNA): TGTGCCAGCTCACGGACAGGCGGGGCCGAGGGCAATCAGCCCCAGCATTTT.

This chain uses TRBV2 with TRBJ2-1; TRBD2 matches 8 bases. V lost 6 bases and J lost 5; bases outside the gene matches: 9. Germline V gene sequence: CDR1 SNHLY, CDR2 FYNNEI. The CDR3 totals 15 residues. This CDR3 reads CASSDGAGGNNEQFF. Written as DNA, the CDR3 is TGTGCCAGCAGCGACGGGGCGGGGGGTAACAATGAGCAGTTCTTC.

This rearrangement joins TRBV27 to TRBJ1-1, with TRBD1 identical over 7 bases. The CDR3 is 14 amino acids. V trimming: 4 bases; J trimming: 3 bases; junction bases outside the gene matches: 5. From germline, CDR1 is MNHEY and CDR2 SMNVEV (reference sequence). The CDR3 region is CASSSGGPHTEAFF. In DNA, the CDR3 is TGTGCCAGCAGTTCAGGGGGTCCCCACACTGAAGCTTTCTTT.